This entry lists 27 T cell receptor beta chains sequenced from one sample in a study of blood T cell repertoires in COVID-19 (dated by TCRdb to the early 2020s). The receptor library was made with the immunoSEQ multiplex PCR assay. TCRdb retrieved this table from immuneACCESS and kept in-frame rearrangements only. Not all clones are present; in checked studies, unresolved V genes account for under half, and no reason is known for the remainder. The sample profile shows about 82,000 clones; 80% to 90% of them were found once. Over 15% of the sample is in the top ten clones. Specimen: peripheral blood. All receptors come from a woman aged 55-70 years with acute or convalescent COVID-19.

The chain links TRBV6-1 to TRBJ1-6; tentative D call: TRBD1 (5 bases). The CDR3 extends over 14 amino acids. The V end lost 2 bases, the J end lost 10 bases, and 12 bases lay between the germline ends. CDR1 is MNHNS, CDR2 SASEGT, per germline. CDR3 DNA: TGTGCCAGCAGTGAACGGCAGGGTCAGTCACCCCTCCACTTT. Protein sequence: CASSERQGQSPLHF.

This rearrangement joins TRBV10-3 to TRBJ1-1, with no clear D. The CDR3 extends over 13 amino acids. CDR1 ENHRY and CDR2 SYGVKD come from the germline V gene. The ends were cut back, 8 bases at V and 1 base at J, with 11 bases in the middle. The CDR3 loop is CAILTEPNTEAFF. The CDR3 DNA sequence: TGTGCCATCTTAACAGAGCCGAACACTGAAGCTTTCTTT.

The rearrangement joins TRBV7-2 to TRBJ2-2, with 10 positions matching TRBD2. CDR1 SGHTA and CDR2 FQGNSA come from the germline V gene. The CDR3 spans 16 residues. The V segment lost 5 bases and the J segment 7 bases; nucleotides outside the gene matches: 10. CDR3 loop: CASSPPAGGPSGELFF. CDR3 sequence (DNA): TGTGCCAGCAGCCCCCCAGCGGGAGGGCCGAGCGGGGAGCTGTTTTTT.

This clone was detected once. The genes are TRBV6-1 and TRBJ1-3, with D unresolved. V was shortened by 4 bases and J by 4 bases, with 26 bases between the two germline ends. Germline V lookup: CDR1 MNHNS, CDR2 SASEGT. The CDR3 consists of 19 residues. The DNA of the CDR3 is TGTGCCAGCAGTGCCGGACTATGGATTAAGGCTGGTACGGGAAACACCATATATTTT. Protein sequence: CASSAGLWIKAGTGNTIYF.

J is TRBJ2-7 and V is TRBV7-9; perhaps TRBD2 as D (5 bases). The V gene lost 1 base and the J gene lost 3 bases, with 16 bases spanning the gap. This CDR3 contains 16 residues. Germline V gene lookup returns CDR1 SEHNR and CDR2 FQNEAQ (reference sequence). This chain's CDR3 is CASSLGVSSDYYEQYF. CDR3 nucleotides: TGTGCCAGCAGCTTAGGGGTCTCGTCCGACTACTACGAGCAGTACTTC.

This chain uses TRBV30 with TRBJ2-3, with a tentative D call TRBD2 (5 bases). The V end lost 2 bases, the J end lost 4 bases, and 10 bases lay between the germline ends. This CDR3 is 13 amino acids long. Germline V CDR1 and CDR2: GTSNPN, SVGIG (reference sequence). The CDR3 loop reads CAWSPGRADTQYF. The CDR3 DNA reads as TGTGCCTGGAGTCCGGGAAGAGCAGATACGCAGTATTTT. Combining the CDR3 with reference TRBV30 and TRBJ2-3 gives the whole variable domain SQTIHQWPATLVQPVGSPLSLECTVEGTSNPNLYWYRQAAGRGLQLLFYSVGIGQISSEVPQNLSASRPQDRQFILSSKKLLLSDSGFYLCAWSPGRADTQYFGPGTRLTVL.

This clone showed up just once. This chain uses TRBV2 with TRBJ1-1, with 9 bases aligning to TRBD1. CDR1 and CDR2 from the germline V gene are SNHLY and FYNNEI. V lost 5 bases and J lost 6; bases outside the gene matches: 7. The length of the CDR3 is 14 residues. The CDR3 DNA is TGTGCCAGCAGTTCAACGGGACAGGGAGCTGAAGCTTTCTTT. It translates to CASSSTGQGAEAFF.

This CDR3 is CASSDRQGATNEKLFF. The CDR3 DNA sequence: TGTGCCAGCAGTGATAGACAGGGAGCAACTAATGAAAAACTGTTTTTT. The rearrangement links TRBV6-1 to TRBJ1-4; 7 nucleotides align to TRBD1. Germline V lookup: CDR1 MNHNS, CDR2 SASEGT. CDR3 length: 16 amino acids. Trimming took 3 bases from V and 0 from J; bases not matched to a gene: 4.

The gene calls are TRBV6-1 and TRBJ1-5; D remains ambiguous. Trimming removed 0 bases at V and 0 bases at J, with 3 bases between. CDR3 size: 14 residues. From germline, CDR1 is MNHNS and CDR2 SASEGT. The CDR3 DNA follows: TGTGCCAGCAGTGAAGCGTATAGCAATCAGCCCCAGCATTTT. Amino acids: CASSEAYSNQPQHF.

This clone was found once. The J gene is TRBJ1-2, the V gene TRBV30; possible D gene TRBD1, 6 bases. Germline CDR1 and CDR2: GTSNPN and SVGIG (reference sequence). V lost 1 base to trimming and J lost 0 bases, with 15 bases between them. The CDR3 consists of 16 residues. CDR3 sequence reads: CAWSEVGGAANYGYTF. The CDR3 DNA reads TGTGCCTGGAGTGAAGTTGGGGGGGCGGCTAACTATGGCTACACCTTC.

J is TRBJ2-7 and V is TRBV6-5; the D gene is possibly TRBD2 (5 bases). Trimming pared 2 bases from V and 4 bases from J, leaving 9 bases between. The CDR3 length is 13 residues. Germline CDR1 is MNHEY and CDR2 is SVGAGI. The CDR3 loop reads CASSYGERYEQYF. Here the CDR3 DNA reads TGTGCCAGCAGTTACGGGGAGAGGTACGAGCAGTACTTC.

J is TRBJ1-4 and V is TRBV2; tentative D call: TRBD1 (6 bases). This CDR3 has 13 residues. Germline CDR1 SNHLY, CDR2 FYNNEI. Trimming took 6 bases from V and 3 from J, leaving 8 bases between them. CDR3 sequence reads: CASRGQPNEKLFF. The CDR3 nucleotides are TGTGCCAGCAGAGGACAGCCTAATGAAAAACTGTTTTTT.

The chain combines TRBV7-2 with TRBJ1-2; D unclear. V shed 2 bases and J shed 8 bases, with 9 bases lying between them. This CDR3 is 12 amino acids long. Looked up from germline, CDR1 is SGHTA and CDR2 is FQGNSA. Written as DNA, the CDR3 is TGTGCCAGCAGCTTAATGAGTCGCGGCTACACCTTC. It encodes CASSLMSRGYTF. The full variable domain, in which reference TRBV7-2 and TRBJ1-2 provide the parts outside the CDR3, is GAGVSQSPSNKVTEKGKDVELRCDPISGHTALYWYRQSLGQGLEFLIYFQGNSAPDKSGLPSDRFSAERTGGSVSTLTIQRTQQEDSAVYLCASSLMSRGYTFGSGTRLTVV.

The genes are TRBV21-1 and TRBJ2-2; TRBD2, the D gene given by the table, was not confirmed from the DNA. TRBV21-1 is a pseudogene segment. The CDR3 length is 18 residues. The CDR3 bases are TGTGCCAGCAGCAAAGGCGTCGAACGGGACTCGAACACCGGGGAGCTGTTTTTT. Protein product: CASSKGVERDSNTGELFF.

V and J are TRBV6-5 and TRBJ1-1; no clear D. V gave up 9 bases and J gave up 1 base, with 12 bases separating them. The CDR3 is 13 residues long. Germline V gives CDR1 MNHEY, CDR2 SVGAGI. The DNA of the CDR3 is TGTGCCAGTGGACTGGTTACGAACACTGAAGCTTTCTTT. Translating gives CASGLVTNTEAFF.

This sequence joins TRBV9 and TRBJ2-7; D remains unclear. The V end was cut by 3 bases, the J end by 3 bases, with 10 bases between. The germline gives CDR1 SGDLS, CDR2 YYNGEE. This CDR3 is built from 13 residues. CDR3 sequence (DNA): TGTGCCAGCAGCGGTGGCACCATCTACGAGCAGTACTTC. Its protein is CASSGGTIYEQYF.

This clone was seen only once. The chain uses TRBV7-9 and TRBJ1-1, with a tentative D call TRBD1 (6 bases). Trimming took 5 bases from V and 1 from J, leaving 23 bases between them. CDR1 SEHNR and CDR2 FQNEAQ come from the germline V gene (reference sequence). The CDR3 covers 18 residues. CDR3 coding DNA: TGTGCCAGCAGCGATAGGGGTCCACAGGGAAAAAGGAACACTGAAGCTTTCTTT. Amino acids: CASSDRGPQGKRNTEAFF.

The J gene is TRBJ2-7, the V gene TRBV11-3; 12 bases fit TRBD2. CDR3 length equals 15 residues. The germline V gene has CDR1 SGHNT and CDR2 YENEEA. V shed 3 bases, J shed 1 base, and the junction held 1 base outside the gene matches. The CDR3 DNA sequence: TGTGCCAGCAGCTTTGGACTAGCGGGATCCTACGAGCAGTACTTC. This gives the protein CASSFGLAGSYEQYF.

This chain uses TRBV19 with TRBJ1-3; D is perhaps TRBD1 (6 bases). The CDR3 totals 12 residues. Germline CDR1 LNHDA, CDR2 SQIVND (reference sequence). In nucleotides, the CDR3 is TGTGGGGCAGGGGTTGGCGGAAACACCATATATTTT. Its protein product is CGAGVGGNTIYF.

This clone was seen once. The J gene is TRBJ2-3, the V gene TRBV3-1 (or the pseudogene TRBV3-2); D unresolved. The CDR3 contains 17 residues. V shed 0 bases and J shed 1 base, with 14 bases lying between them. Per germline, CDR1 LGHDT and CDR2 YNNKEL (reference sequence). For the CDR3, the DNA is TGTGCCAGCAGCCAAGACCCCGCGGCGGCCGGCACAGATACGCAGTATTTT. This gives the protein CASSQDPAAAGTDTQYF.

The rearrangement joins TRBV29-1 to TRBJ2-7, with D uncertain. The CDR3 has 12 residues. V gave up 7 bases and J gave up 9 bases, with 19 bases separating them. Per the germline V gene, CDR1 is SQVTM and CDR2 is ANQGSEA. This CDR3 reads CSAVPAIGGQYF. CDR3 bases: TGCAGCGCGGTACCCGCCATCGGCGGGCAGTACTTC.

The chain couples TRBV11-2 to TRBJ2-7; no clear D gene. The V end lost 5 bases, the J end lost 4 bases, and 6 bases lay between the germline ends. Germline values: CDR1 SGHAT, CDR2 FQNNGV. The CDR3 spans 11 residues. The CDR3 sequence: CASSPFYEQYF. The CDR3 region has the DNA TGTGCCAGCAGCCCTTTTTACGAGCAGTACTTC.

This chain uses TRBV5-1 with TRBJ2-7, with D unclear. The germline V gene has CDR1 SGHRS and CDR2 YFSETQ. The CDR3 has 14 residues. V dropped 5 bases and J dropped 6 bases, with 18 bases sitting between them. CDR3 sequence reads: CASSVLVIPGEQYF. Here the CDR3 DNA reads TGCGCCAGCAGTGTATTGGTGATTCCGGGCGAGCAGTACTTC. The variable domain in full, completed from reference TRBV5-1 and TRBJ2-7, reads KAGVTQTPRYLIKTRGQQVTLSCSPISGHRSVSWYQQTPGQGLQFLFEYFSETQRNKGNFPGRFSGRQFSNSRSEMNVSTLELGDSALYLCASSVLVIPGEQYFGPGTRLTVT.

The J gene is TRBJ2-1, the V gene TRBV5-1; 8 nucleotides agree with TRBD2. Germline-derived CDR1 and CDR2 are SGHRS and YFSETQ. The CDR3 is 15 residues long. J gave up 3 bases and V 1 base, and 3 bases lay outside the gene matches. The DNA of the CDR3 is TGCGCCAGCAGCTTGCCGGGAGGGATCTACAATGAGCAGTTCTTC. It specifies CASSLPGGIYNEQFF.

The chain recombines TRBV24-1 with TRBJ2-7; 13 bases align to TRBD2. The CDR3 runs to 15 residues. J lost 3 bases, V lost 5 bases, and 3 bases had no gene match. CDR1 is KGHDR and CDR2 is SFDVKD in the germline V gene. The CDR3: CATSGGLAGVYEQYF. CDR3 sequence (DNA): TGTGCCACCAGTGGAGGACTAGCGGGGGTCTACGAGCAGTACTTC.

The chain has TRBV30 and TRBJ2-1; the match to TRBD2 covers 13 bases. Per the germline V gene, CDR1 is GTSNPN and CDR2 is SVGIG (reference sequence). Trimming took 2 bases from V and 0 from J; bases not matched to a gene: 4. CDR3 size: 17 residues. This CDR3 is CAWSSGTSGVSYNEQFF. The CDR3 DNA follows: TGTGCCTGGAGTTCGGGGACTAGCGGGGTCTCCTACAATGAGCAGTTCTTC. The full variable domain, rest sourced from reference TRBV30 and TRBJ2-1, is SQTIHQWPATLVQPVGSPLSLECTVEGTSNPNLYWYRQAAGRGLQLLFYSVGIGQISSEVPQNLSASRPQDRQFILSSKKLLLSDSGFYLCAWSSGTSGVSYNEQFFGPGTRLTVL.

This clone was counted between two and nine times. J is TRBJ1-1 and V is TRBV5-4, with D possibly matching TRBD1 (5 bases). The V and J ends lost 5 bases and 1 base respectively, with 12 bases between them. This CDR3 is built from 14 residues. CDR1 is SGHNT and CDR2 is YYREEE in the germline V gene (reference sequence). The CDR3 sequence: CASRPQQGNTEAFF. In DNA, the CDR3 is TGTGCCAGCAGACCACAGCAGGGGAACACTGAAGCTTTCTTT.